These T cell receptor beta chains were read from a single sample in a study of T cell responses to AZD1222 COVID-19 vaccine. Only in-frame clones appear in the TCRdb table, and some are missing; sequencing was by immunoSEQ multiplex PCR. The repertoire includes about 160,000 clones, over 75% of them detected once, and approximately 1.5% sits in the top ten. The sample in question was peripheral blood, obtained on day 0 of AZD1222 vaccination. The receptor source for this set is an adult in good health. Each CDR3 is given with its conserved first and last residue.

v_call	j_call	cdr3_aa
TRBV12-3/TRBV12-4	TRBJ2-7	CASSSLSYEQYF
TRBV19	TRBJ1-5	CASRTGYSNQPQHF
TRBV6-4	TRBJ2-1	CASRALAGGLDEQFF
TRBV5-1	TRBJ2-6	CASISGQTGANVLTF
TRBV6-1	TRBJ2-1	CASSEVSSYNEQFF
TRBV18	TRBJ1-3	CASSFQEYSGNTIYF
TRBV5-1	TRBJ2-3	CASSLDRATDTQYF
TRBV10-3	TRBJ1-2	CAISETRDRGDYGYTF
TRBV7-2	TRBJ1-3	CASSIDRGGNTIYF
TRBV4-2	TRBJ1-1	CASSQERIAGEAFF
TRBV28	TRBJ1-4	CASTFQGMNEKLFF
TRBV7-2	TRBJ2-7	CASSSRMTGLYEQYF
TRBV5-1	TRBJ2-7	CASSATGSFYEQYF
TRBV7-9	TRBJ2-5	CASSSPGQEGAQYF
TRBV28	TRBJ1-1	CASSLRGTEAFF
TRBV27	TRBJ1-2	CASSLAHSDYGYTF
TRBV4-1	TRBJ2-5	CASSQRQEQETQYF
TRBV28	TRBJ2-2	CATEGRGTGELFF
TRBV19	TRBJ2-1	CASSPQGANNEQFF
TRBV6-5	TRBJ2-1	CASRRGGPNNEQFF
TRBV10-2	TRBJ2-7	CASSESTPAGYYEQYF
TRBV19	TRBJ2-1	CASSRYNEQFF
TRBV10-3	TRBJ1-3	CAISDPGGGAGNTIYF
TRBV13	TRBJ1-1	CASSIGPYTEAFF
TRBV6-1	TRBJ1-5	CASSEALGNQPQHF
TRBV7-9	TRBJ1-3	CASSRTGVESGNTIYF
TRBV5-1	TRBJ2-5	CASSLESGGQETQYF
TRBV2	TRBJ2-2	CASHRQGARTGELFF
TRBV7-6	TRBJ1-1	CASNVRTPEVAEAFF
TRBV6-5	TRBJ2-3	CASRSNELADTQYF
TRBV28	TRBJ2-3	CASSRTYTDTQYF
TRBV7-3	TRBJ2-3	CASSWTSNTDTQYF
TRBV9	TRBJ1-3	CASSGGVISGNTIYF
TRBV3-1/TRBV3-2	TRBJ2-5	CASSQTSELETQYF
TRBV15	TRBJ1-6	CATSRDRLSYNSPLHF
TRBV20-1	TRBJ2-7	CSARGPREQYF
TRBV7-6	TRBJ2-3	CASSLTVRGYTDTQYF
TRBV11-3	TRBJ1-2	CASSLDKGTGAFRYGYTF
TRBV4-1	TRBJ2-7	CASRRAGESYEQYF
TRBV7-9	TRBJ2-5	CASSFLGQGIYFETQYF
TRBV29-1	TRBJ1-3	CSVEGGGFSGNTIYF
TRBV19	TRBJ1-6	CASSINQGFGNSPLHF
TRBV3-1/TRBV3-2	TRBJ1-3	CASSWTGLSGNTIYF
TRBV4-3	TRBJ1-2	CASSQEQQGGPLTF
TRBV2	TRBJ2-7	CASSEEGAWEQYF
TRBV4-1	TRBJ1-2	CASSQVFRGSVADGYTF
TRBV25-1	TRBJ2-6	CASLPTGANVLTF
TRBV5-1	TRBJ2-5	CASRLLLAGGETQYF